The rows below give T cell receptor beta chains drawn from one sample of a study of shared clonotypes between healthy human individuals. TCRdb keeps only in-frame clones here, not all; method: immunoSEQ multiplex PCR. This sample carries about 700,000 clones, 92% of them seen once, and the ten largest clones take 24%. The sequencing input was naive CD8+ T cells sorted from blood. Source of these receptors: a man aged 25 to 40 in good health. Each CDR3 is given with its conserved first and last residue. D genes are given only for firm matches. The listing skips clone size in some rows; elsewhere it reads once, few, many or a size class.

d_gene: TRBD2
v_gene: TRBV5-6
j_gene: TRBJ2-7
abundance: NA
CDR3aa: CASSLFGTSGSQGSYEQYF
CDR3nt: TGTGCCAGCAGCTTGTTCGGGACTAGCGGTAGTCAGGGGTCCTACGAGCAGTACTTC

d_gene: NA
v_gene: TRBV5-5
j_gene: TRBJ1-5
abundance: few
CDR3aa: CASSLAGGQPQHF
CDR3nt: TGTGCCAGCAGCTTGGCTGGTGGGCAGCCCCAGCATTTT

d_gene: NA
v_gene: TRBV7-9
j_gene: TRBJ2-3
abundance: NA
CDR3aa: CASSLVSGLSTDTQYF
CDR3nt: TGTGCCAGCAGCTTAGTGTCTGGACTGAGCACAGATACGCAGTATTTT

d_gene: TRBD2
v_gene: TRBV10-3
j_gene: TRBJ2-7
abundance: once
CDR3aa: CTISDPSGGYEQYF
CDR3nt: TGTACCATCAGTGACCCTAGCGGGGGATACGAGCAGTACTTC

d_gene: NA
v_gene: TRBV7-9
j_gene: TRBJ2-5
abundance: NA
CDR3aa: CASSPRDSRAETQYF
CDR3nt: TGTGCCAGCAGCCCGAGGGACTCCCGCGCAGAGACCCAGTACTTC

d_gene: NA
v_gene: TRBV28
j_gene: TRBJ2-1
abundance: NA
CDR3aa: CASSLLLSYNEQFF
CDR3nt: TGTGCCAGCAGTTTACTCCTCTCCTACAATGAGCAGTTCTTC

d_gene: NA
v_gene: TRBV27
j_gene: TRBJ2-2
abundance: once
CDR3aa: CASRSLQGPYSGELFF
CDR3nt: TGTGCCAGCAGATCCCTACAGGGTCCCTACTCCGGGGAGCTGTTTTTT

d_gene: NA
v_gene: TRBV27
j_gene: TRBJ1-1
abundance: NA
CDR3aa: CASSLSPGNTEAFF
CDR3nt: TGTGCCAGCAGTTTATCGCCAGGGAACACTGAAGCTTTCTTT

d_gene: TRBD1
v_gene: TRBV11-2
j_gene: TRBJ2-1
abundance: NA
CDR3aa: CATGRGYEQFF
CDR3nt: TGTGCCACAGGCAGGGGGTATGAGCAGTTCTTC

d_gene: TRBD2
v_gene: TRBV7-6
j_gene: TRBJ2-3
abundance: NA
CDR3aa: CASSRIGETGTSGLMGDTQYF
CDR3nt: TGTGCCAGCAGCCGGATTGGGGAGACCGGGACTAGCGGATTAATGGGAGATACGCAGTATTTT

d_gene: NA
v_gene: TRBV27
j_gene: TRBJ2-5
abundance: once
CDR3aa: CASSLGGTQYF
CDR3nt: TGTGCCAGCAGTTTAGGGGGGACCCAGTACTTC

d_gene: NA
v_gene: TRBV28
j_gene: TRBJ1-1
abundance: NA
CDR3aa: CASRRDDMNTEAFF
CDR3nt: TGTGCCAGCAGGAGAGACGACATGAACACTGAAGCTTTCTTT

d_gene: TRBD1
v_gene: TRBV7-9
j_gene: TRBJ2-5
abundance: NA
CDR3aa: CASSPMGTGKTAQETQYF
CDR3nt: TGTGCCAGCAGCCCAATGGGGACAGGGAAGACCGCGCAAGAGACCCAGTACTTC

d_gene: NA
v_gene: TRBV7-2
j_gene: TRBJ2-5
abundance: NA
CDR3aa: CASSLFGLDSQETQYF
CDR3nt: TGTGCCAGCAGCCTCTTTGGGCTAGACAGTCAAGAGACCCAGTACTTC

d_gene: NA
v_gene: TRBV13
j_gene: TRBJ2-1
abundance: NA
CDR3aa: CASSLTRGAGVGQFF
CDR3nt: TGTGCCAGCAGCCTAACGAGGGGGGCGGGAGTTGGGCAGTTCTTC

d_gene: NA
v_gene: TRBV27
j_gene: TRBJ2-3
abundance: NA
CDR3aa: CASSLLAPYTDTQYF
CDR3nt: TGTGCCAGCAGTTTACTAGCACCTTACACAGATACGCAGTATTTT

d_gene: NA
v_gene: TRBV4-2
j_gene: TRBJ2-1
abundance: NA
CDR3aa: CASSQVAGSSYNEQFF
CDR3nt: TGTGCCAGCAGCCAAGTAGCAGGGTCTTCCTACAATGAGCAGTTCTTC

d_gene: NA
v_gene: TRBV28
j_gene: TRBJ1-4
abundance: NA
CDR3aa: CASSPYRGPDEKLFF
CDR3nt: TGTGCCAGCAGCCCTTATCGGGGGCCCGATGAAAAACTGTTTTTT

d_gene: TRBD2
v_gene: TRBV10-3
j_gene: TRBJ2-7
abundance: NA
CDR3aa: CAISLSPALAGGPDEQYF
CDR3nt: TGTGCCATCAGTCTCTCCCCGGCACTAGCGGGAGGGCCTGACGAGCAGTACTTC

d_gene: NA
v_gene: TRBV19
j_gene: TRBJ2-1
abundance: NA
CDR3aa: CASSIDRGTDYNEQFF
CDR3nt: TGTGCCAGTAGTATAGACAGGGGAACAGACTACAATGAGCAGTTCTTC

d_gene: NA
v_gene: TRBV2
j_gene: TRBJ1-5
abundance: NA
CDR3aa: CASSEGTVNQPQHF
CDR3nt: TGTGCCAGCAGTGAAGGGACAGTCAATCAGCCCCAGCATTTT

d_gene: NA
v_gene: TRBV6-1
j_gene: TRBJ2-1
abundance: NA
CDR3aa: CASCVFDNEQFF
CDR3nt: TGTGCCAGCTGTGTCTTCGACAATGAGCAGTTCTTC

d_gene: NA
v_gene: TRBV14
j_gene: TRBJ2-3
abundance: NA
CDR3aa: CASSPGFRGAADTQYF
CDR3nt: TGTGCCAGCAGCCCCGGGTTCCGGGGGGCTGCAGATACGCAGTATTTT

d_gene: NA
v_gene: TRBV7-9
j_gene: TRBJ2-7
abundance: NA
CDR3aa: CASSLAGGGEYEQYF
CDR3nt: TGTGCCAGCAGCTTAGCGGGGGGTGGTGAGTACGAGCAGTACTTC

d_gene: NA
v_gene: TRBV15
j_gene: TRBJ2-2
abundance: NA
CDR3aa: CATSRAGTGELFF
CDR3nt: TGTGCCACCAGCAGAGCAGGGACCGGGGAGCTGTTTTTT

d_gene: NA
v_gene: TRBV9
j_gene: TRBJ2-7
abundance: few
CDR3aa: CASSQGLEQYF
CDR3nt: TGTGCCAGCAGTCAGGGCCTCGAGCAGTACTTC

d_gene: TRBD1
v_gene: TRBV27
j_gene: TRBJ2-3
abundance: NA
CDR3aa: CASTPIPRGRRGDTQYF
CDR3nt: TGTGCCAGCACTCCCATCCCCAGGGGGCGGAGGGGAGATACGCAGTATTTT

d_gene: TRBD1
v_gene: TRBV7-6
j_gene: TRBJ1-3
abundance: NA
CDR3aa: CASSDGTGEGNTIYF
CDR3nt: TGTGCCAGCAGCGACGGGACAGGGGAAGGAAACACCATATATTTT

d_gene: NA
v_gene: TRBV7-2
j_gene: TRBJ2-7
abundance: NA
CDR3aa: CASSGDYEQYF
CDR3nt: TGTGCCAGCAGCGGGGACTACGAGCAGTACTTC

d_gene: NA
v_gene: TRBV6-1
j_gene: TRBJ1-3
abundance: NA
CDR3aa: CASSELRGGNTIYF
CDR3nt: TGTGCCAGCAGTGAACTCCGGGGTGGAAACACCATATATTTT

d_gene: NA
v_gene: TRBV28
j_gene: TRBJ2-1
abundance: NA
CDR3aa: CASSLGTRGSAINEQFF
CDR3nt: TGTGCCAGCAGTTTAGGAACTCGGGGGTCGGCCATCAATGAGCAGTTCTTC

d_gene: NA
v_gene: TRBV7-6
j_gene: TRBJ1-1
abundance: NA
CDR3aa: CASSPGGGQAFF
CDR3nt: TGTGCCAGCAGCCCAGGCGGGGGGCAAGCTTTCTTT

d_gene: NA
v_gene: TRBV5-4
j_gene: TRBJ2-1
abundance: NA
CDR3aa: CASSLGGNEQFF
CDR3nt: TGTGCCAGCAGCTTGGGCGGGAATGAGCAGTTCTTC

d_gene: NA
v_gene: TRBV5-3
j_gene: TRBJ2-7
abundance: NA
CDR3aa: CARSSASDSYEQYF
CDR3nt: TGTGCCAGAAGCTCGGCTAGCGACTCCTACGAGCAGTACTTC

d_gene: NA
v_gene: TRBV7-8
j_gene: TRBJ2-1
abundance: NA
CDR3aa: CASSFDSINEQFF
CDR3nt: TGTGCCAGCAGCTTTGACTCTATCAATGAGCAGTTCTTC

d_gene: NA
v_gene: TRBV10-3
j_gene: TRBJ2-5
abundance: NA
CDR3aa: CAIRDGKETQYF
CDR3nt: TGTGCCATCAGGGACGGCAAAGAGACCCAGTACTTC

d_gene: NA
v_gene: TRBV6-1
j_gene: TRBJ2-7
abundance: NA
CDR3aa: CASRQGPTYEQYF
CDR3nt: TGTGCCAGCAGGCAGGGGCCCACCTACGAGCAGTACTTC

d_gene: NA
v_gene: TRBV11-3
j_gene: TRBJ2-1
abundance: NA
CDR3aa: CASSPVSGGTYNEQFF
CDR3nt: TGTGCCAGCAGCCCTGTTAGCGGAGGGACCTACAATGAGCAGTTCTTC

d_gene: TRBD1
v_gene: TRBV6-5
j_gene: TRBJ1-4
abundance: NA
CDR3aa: CASRPGTGEEKLFF
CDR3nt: TGTGCCAGCAGACCCGGGACAGGGGAGGAAAAACTGTTTTTT

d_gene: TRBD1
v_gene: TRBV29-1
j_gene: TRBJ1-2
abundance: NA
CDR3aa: CSVSGTGWDWEGYTF
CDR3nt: TGCAGCGTTTCCGGGACAGGGTGGGACTGGGAAGGCTACACCTTC

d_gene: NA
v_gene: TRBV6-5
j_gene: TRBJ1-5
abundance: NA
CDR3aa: CASSYSTRQPQHF
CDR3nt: TGTGCCAGCAGTTACTCGACTCGTCAGCCCCAGCATTTT

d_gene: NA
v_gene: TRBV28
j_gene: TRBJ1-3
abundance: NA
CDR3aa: CASSQVDSGNTIYF
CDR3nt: TGTGCCAGCAGTCAGGTCGACTCTGGAAACACCATATATTTT

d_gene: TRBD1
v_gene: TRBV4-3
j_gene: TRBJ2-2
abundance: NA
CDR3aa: CASSPPPGQGYGELFF
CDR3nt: TGCGCCAGCAGCCCCCCTCCGGGACAGGGTTACGGGGAGCTGTTTTTT

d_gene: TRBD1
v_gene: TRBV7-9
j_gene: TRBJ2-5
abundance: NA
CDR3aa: CASSLTGGAETQYF
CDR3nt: TGTGCCAGCAGCTTGACAGGGGGCGCAGAGACCCAGTACTTC

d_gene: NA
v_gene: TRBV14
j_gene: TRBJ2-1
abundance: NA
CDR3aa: CASSQGLPNNEQFF
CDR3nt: TGTGCCAGCAGCCAAGGGCTACCGAACAATGAGCAGTTCTTC

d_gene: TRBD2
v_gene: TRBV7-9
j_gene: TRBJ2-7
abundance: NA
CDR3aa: CASSPASGTSGRLIYEQYF
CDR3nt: TGTGCCAGCAGCCCTGCTTCCGGGACTAGCGGGAGGCTGATCTACGAGCAGTACTTC

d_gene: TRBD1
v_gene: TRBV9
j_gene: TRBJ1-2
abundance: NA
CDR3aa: CASSPRQGPSTF
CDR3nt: TGTGCCAGCAGCCCCCGACAGGGCCCCTCCACCTTC

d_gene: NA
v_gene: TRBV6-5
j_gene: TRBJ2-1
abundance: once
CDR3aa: CASIRKGSYNEQFF
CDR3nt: TGTGCCAGCATAAGGAAGGGGTCCTACAATGAGCAGTTCTTC

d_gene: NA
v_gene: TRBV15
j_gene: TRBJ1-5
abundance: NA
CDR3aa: CATSRDEAAWGINQPQHF
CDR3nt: TGTGCCACCAGCAGAGATGAGGCAGCGTGGGGGATCAATCAGCCCCAGCATTTT

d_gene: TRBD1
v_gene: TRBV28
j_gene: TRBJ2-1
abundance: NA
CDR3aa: CASSQPGQAYNEQFF
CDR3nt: TGTGCCAGCAGTCAACCGGGACAGGCATACAATGAGCAGTTCTTC

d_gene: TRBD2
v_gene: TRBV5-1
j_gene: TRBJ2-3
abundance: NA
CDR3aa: CASSLGLAALTDTQYF
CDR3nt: TGCGCCAGCAGCTTAGGACTAGCGGCACTCACAGATACGCAGTATTTT

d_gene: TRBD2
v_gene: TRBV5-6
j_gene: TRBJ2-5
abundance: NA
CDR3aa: CASSLVGAGTSAFQETQYF
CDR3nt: TGTGCCAGCAGCTTGGTGGGGGCAGGGACTAGCGCCTTCCAAGAGACCCAGTACTTC

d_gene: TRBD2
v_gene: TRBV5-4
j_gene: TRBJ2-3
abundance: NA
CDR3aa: CASSPGLAGELSDTQYF
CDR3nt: TGTGCCAGCAGCCCAGGACTAGCGGGAGAGTTATCAGATACGCAGTATTTT

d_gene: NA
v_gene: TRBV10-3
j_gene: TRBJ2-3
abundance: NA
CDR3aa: CAIRESDQTGRFTDTQYF
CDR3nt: TGTGCCATCAGAGAATCGGATCAGACGGGGCGTTTCACAGATACGCAGTATTTT

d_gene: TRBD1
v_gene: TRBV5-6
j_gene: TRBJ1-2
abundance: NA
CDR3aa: CASSSSRLDRGYGGYGYTF
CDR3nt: TGTGCCAGCAGCTCCTCTCGCCTTGACAGGGGGTACGGGGGATATGGCTACACCTTC

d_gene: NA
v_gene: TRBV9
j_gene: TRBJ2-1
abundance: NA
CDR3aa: CASSVDLAGNEQFF
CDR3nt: TGTGCCAGCAGCGTAGATCTAGCAGGCAATGAGCAGTTCTTC

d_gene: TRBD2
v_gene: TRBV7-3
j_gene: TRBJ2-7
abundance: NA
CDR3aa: CASSSSGRALHEQYF
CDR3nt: TGTGCCAGCAGTTCCAGCGGGAGGGCCCTCCACGAGCAGTACTTC

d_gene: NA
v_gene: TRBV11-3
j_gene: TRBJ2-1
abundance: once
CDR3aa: CASSGAANEQFF
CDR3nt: TGTGCCAGCAGCGGAGCAGCCAATGAGCAGTTCTTC